Listed here are 4 T cell receptor beta chains from one sample, sequenced in a study of blood T cells in healthy people across ages. A second about 7 to 12 cycle PCR used barcoded and J-beta primers. One entry per CDR3 protein results from TCRdb running MiXCR on the 5' RACE reads. The table shows hundreds of thousands of distinct CDR3 sequences, with approximately 30% occurring only once. Sequencing used blood. Every receptor here comes from an elderly woman in good health.

This clonotype was seen only a few times. The chain links TRBV7-2 to TRBJ1-2; unclear D gene. The CDR3 loop spans 15 amino acids. Germline V gene data show CDR1 as SGHTA and CDR2 as FQGNSA. The V end lost 5 bases, the J end lost 4 bases, and 17 bases lay between the germline ends. The CDR3 sequence: CASSPLPVPGYGYTF. The CDR3 nucleotides read TGTGCCAGCAGCCCACTCCCCGTTCCGGGCTATGGCTACACCTTC.

Points on this clonotype: This may stem from a read error, because a much larger clone lies one nucleotide away. The chain recombines TRBV12-5 with TRBJ2-1, with D perhaps assigned TRBD1 or TRBD2 (5 bases each). V lost 1 base and J lost 10, with 20 bases in between. The germline gives CDR1 LGHNT, CDR2 FRNRAP. This CDR3 spans 16 amino acids. Here the CDR3 reads CASGLDMDPGRDEQFF. The CDR3 bases are TGTGCTAGTGGTTTGGATATGGACCCGGGTCGGGACGAGCAGTTCTTC.

This clonotype was seen more than once but under ten times. V usage is TRBV6-1 and J usage is TRBJ2-7; 9 positions match TRBD1. With 6 bases clipped from V and 0 bases from J, the junction kept 6 bases outside the gene matches. Germline V gene data show CDR1 as MNHNS and CDR2 as SASEGT. This CDR3 comprises 15 residues. The CDR3 sequence: CASSPRTGDSYEQYF. CDR3 coding DNA: TGTGCCAGCAGCCCTCGGACAGGGGACTCCTACGAGCAGTACTTC.

V gene TRBV7-3 combines with J gene TRBJ2-1; 9 bases align to TRBD2. The CDR3 covers 16 residues. Germline assignment: CDR1 SGHTA and CDR2 FQGTGA. J was trimmed by 6 bases and V by 0 bases; bases with no gene match: 6. CDR3 nucleotide sequence: TGTGCCAGCAGCTTAACGGTCAGCGGGGGGCCCAATGAGCAGTTCTTC. Encoded protein: CASSLTVSGGPNEQFF. The full variable domain, its missing parts supplied by reference TRBV7-3 and TRBJ2-1, is GAGVSQTPSNKVTEKGKYVELRCDPISGHTALYWYRQSLGQGPEFLIYFQGTGAADDSGLPNDRFFAVRPEGSVSTLKIQRTERGDSAVYLCASSLTVSGGPNEQFFGPGTRLTVL.